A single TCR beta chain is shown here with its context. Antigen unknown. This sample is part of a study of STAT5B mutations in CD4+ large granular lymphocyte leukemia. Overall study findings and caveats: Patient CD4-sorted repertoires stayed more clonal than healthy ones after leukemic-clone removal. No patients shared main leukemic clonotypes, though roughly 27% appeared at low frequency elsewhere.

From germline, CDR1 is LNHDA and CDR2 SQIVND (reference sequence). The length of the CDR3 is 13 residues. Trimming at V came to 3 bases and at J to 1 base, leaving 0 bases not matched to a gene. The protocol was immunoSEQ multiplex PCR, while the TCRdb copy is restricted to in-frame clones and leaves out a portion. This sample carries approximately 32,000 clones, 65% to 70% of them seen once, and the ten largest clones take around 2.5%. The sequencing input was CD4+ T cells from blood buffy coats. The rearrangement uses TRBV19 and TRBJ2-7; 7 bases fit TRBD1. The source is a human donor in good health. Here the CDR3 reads CASSMGQSYEQYF. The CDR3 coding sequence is TGTGCCAGTAGTATGGGACAGTCCTACGAGCAGTACTTC.